This record concerns one T cell receptor beta chain sequence. No antigen is known for it. The input lacks base qualities; no much larger clone sits a single base away. The junction shows trimming of 2 bases on V and 8 bases on J, plus 18 bases between the germline ends. As encoded in the germline V gene (reference sequence), CDR1 is GTSNPN while CDR2 is SVGIG. The CDR3 spans 14 residues, from the cysteine through the phenylalanine. This entry keeps only the CDR3 DNA: 42 bases, framed from base 1. The data belong to a study of technical replicates of blood from a handful of donors (dated by TCRdb to 2016 to 2017). Libraries were constructed by the immunoSEQ multiplex PCR assay. The immuneACCESS repertoire file appears here via TCRdb, limited to in-frame rearrangements. These files lack a portion of the clones; in checked studies, under half of the deficit traces to unresolved V genes, and the cause of the others is not known. This sample gives approximately 80,000 clones in total; about 98% of them show up just once. The top ten clonotypes cover approximately 0.15% of the sample.

Recombination joined TRBV30 with TRBJ1-2; the D gene is perhaps TRBD1, from 6 matching bases. This TCR came from a human donor in good health. The sample taken for sequencing was T cells isolated from PBMCs. The DNA reads TGTGCCTGGAGTCCGCCGGGCGGGGGCTGGGGCTACACCTTC. Its coded protein is CAWSPPGGGWGYTF.